The 24 T cell receptor beta chains presented below share a single source sample, sequenced in a study of blood T cell repertoires in COVID-19. Generated by immunoSEQ multiplex PCR, the TCRdb table keeps only in-frame clones and is missing some. The top ten clones hold roughly 16% of a sample with 220,000 or so clones, 90% of them seen once. Sequenced input: PBMCs or T cells enriched from blood (not recorded which). These receptors originate from a man aged 25-45 years who had been exposed to COVID-19.

J is TRBJ2-7 and V is TRBV3-1 (or the pseudogene TRBV3-2), with a possible D match to TRBD1 (5 bases). Between the trimmed V and J ends, which lost 0 bases and 2 bases, there was a span of 11 bases. Germline V gene sequence: CDR1 LGHDT, CDR2 YNNKEL (reference sequence). The CDR3 totals 15 residues. In DNA, the CDR3 is TGTGCCAGCAGCCAAGATGTAGGGGCACCCTACGAGCAGTACTTC. Encoded protein: CASSQDVGAPYEQYF.

The genes are TRBV21-1 and TRBJ2-3; the table assigns TRBD1, which was not confirmed against the DNA. TRBV21-1 is recorded as a pseudogene. The CDR3 sequence is 17 residues long. CDR3 DNA sequence: TGTGCCAGCAGCAAATTTGGACAGGGTGATGGTTGGGGTACGCAGTATTTT. Translation: CASSKFGQGDGWGTQYF.

The count of this clone is one. The J gene is TRBJ1-4, the V gene TRBV6-1; 9 positions agree with TRBD1. The V gene's germline CDR1 is MNHNS and CDR2 SASEGT. With 0 bases clipped from V and 7 bases from J, the junction kept 6 bases outside the gene matches. The CDR3 is 16 amino acids. CDR3 nucleotide sequence: TGTGCCAGCAGTGAAGCAGAGGGACAGGGTGGTGAAAAACTGTTTTTT. This sequence encodes CASSEAEGQGGEKLFF.

V gene TRBV5-1 combines with J gene TRBJ2-5; D remains ambiguous. With 5 bases removed from V and 4 bases from J, the gap between germline ends came to 15 bases. Germline V gene data show CDR1 as SGHRS and CDR2 as YFSETQ. The CDR3 is made up of 14 amino acids. This CDR3 is CASSSSTRGETQYF. The CDR3 coding sequence is TGCGCCAGCAGTTCGAGTACCCGTGGAGAGACCCAGTACTTC.

This chain joins TRBV7-2 and TRBJ1-5; D remains ambiguous. V lost 2 bases to trimming and J lost 6 bases, with 8 bases between them. Germline lookup yields CDR1 SGHTA and CDR2 FQGNSA. The CDR3 spans 13 residues. The CDR3 here is CASSLLGSQPQHF. DNA for the CDR3: TGTGCCAGCAGCTTACTGGGGAGTCAGCCCCAGCATTTT.

This chain uses TRBV5-1 with TRBJ2-3; 8 nucleotides agree with TRBD2. CDR3 size: 16 residues. Germline V lookup: CDR1 SGHRS, CDR2 YFSETQ. The V gene end was trimmed by 2 bases and the J gene end by 5 bases; junction bases not matched to a gene: 10. CDR3 nucleotides: TGCGCCAGCAGCTTCATGAGCGGGGGAGGGGAAGATACGCAGTATTTT. Translated: CASSFMSGGGEDTQYF.

This chain joins TRBV9 and TRBJ2-3, with D perhaps TRBD2 (6 bases). Germline V gene lookup returns CDR1 SGDLS and CDR2 YYNGEE. With 4 bases removed from V and 0 bases from J, the gap between germline ends came to 18 bases. The CDR3 has 17 amino acids. As DNA, the CDR3 is TGTGCCAGCAGCCTACAGCCGGCGGGGAGAAGCACAGATACGCAGTATTTT. Amino acids: CASSLQPAGRSTDTQYF.

This clone was seen only once. This chain uses TRBV6-5 with TRBJ1-2, with 10 positions matching TRBD1. There are 13 residues in the CDR3. The V gene's germline CDR1 is MNHEY and CDR2 SVGAGI. Trimming removed 6 bases from V and 6 bases from J; junction bases left unmatched: 4. Written as DNA, the CDR3 is TGTGCCAGCAGGGGACAGGGGATCAATGGCTACACCTTC. Its translation is CASRGQGINGYTF.

The chain uses TRBV4-2 and TRBJ2-7; no clear D. V was shortened by 0 bases and J by 2 bases, with 8 bases between the two germline ends. This CDR3 comprises 14 residues. Germline lookup yields CDR1 LGHNA and CDR2 YNFKEQ. In nucleotides, the CDR3 is TGTGCCAGCAGCCAAGAAAGACAAACCTACGAGCAGTACTTC. This codes for CASSQERQTYEQYF.

This chain links TRBV5-1 with TRBJ1-6, with TRBD1 matching over 8 bases. Trimming at V came to 6 bases and at J to 7 bases, leaving 15 bases not matched to a gene. The germline V gene has CDR1 SGHRS and CDR2 YFSETQ. This CDR3 has 17 amino acids. The CDR3 DNA sequence: TGCGCCAGCACCCGGGGCCCCGTAGGACAGGGCAATTCACCCCTCCACTTT. This gives the protein CASTRGPVGQGNSPLHF.

This clone has only one observation. The gene calls are TRBV5-6 and TRBJ2-5; maybe TRBD1 (5 bases). Germline CDR1 and CDR2: SGHDT and YYEEEE. V was shortened by 4 bases and J by 4 bases, with 11 bases between the two germline ends. This CDR3 has 13 amino acids. CDR3 region: CASSMTVLETQYF. CDR3 in DNA: TGTGCCAGCAGCATGACAGTACTAGAGACCCAGTACTTC.

V gene TRBV5-1 combines with J gene TRBJ1-4, with D possibly TRBD1 on 6 matching bases. The CDR3 has 15 amino acids. Germline V gene data show CDR1 as SGHRS and CDR2 as YFSETQ. Trimming pared 4 bases from V and 6 bases from J, leaving 16 bases between. CDR3 sequence (DNA): TGCGCCAGCAGCCCGGAGGTAGGGGGGGATGAAAAACTGTTTTTT. The encoded protein is CASSPEVGGDEKLFF.

The gene calls are TRBV29-1 and TRBJ2-7; TRBD2 is a possible D gene (6 bases). The CDR3 loop spans 13 amino acids. Per germline, CDR1 SQVTM and CDR2 ANQGSEA. V shed 4 bases and J shed 0 bases, with 10 bases lying between them. The chain's CDR3 is CSVGGTYSYEQYF. The CDR3 coding sequence is TGCAGCGTTGGCGGGACTTACTCCTACGAGCAGTACTTC.

V and J are TRBV12-5 and TRBJ2-3, with D perhaps TRBD1 (6 bases). The CDR3 is made up of 14 amino acids. V lost 3 bases and J 2 bases, leaving 9 bases between the germline ends. The germline CDR1 and CDR2 sequences are LGHNT and FRNRAP. CDR3 in DNA: TGTGCTAGTGGTTTTCAGGGGACCACAGATACGCAGTATTTT. It is translated as CASGFQGTTDTQYF.

The rearrangement links TRBV7-3 to TRBJ2-5; TRBD1 matches at 8 bases. The CDR3 extends over 15 amino acids. CDR1 and CDR2 from the germline V gene are SGHTA and FQGTGA. V was clipped by 5 bases and J by 1 base; unmatched bases: 6. CDR3 sequence: CASSQTGTGQETQYF. CDR3 DNA sequence: TGTGCCAGCAGCCAAACTGGGACAGGCCAAGAGACCCAGTACTTC.

V usage is TRBV6-5 and J usage is TRBJ1-2, with D uncertain. Trimming shortened V by 6 bases and J by 0 bases, and 8 bases separated the two germline ends. The germline CDR1 and CDR2 sequences are MNHEY and SVGAGI. CDR3 length equals 13 residues. The CDR3 DNA sequence: TGTGCCAGCAGGAGAATCGCTAACTATGGCTACACCTTC. It encodes CASRRIANYGYTF.

The chain uses TRBV4-3 and TRBJ1-3; D gene unclear. V lost 0 bases to trimming and J lost 0 bases, with 6 bases between them. Germline lookup yields CDR1 LGHNA and CDR2 YSLEER. This CDR3 has 15 residues. The CDR3 coding sequence is TGCGCCAGCAGCCAAGAGAGGTACTCTGGAAACACCATATATTTT. Residues: CASSQERYSGNTIYF.

In DNA, the CDR3 is TGCAGCGTTGCAGGGCAGGATGTAAAAGCTTTCTTT. As protein: CSVAGQDVKAFF. The V call is TRBV29-1, the J call TRBJ1-1; D might be TRBD1 (5 bases). Per germline, CDR1 SQVTM and CDR2 ANQGSEA. The CDR3 totals 12 residues. Trimming shortened V by 4 bases and J by 9 bases, and 15 bases separated the two germline ends.

The chain combines TRBV7-9 with TRBJ1-4; TRBD1 matches 10 bases. There are 16 residues in the CDR3. V lost 4 bases, J lost 7 bases, and 9 bases stayed unmatched. Germline CDR1 and CDR2: SEHNR and FQNEAQ (reference sequence). This CDR3 is CASSSGQGGDGEKLFF. In DNA, the CDR3 is TGTGCCAGCAGCTCTGGACAGGGGGGTGATGGTGAAAAACTGTTTTTT.

CDR3 bases: TGTGCCAGCAGCGCCGGGACTAGCTTGGGCGAGCAGTACTTC. Protein: CASSAGTSLGEQYF. This chain connects TRBV9 to TRBJ2-7; 9 bases align to TRBD2. From germline, CDR1 is SGDLS and CDR2 YYNGEE. V lost 3 bases and J lost 6; bases outside the gene matches: 7. This CDR3 contains 14 residues.

V usage is TRBV5-1 and J usage is TRBJ2-3; D remains unclear. V gave up 0 bases and J gave up 0 bases, with 11 bases separating them. Germline V CDR1 and CDR2: SGHRS, YFSETQ. The CDR3 spans 16 residues. The DNA of the CDR3 is TGCGCCAGCAGCTTGGATGGCCCCCCTAGCACAGATACGCAGTATTTT. This gives the protein CASSLDGPPSTDTQYF. The full variable domain, its missing parts supplied by reference TRBV5-1 and TRBJ2-3, is KAGVTQTPRYLIKTRGQQVTLSCSPISGHRSVSWYQQTPGQGLQFLFEYFSETQRNKGNFPGRFSGRQFSNSRSEMNVSTLELGDSALYLCASSLDGPPSTDTQYFGPGTRLTVL.

This clone appeared many times. CDR3: CASSLVGGINEKLFF. The DNA for the CDR3 is TGTGCCAGCAGCTTGGTAGGAGGGATCAATGAAAAACTGTTTTTT. V and J are TRBV5-6 and TRBJ1-4; D is undetermined. CDR3 length: 15 amino acids. Germline V gene lookup returns CDR1 SGHDT and CDR2 YYEEEE. Trimming cost V 0 bases and J 5 bases, with 11 bases left between them.

The chain recombines TRBV7-8 with TRBJ1-6; the D is unclear. The CDR3 has 15 amino acids. Trimming stripped 1 base from V and 9 bases from J, with 13 bases between. The V gene's germline CDR1 is SGHVS and CDR2 FQNEAQ. CDR3 sequence: CASSLVSETGSPLHF. For the CDR3, the DNA is TGTGCCAGCAGCTTAGTCTCGGAAACGGGTTCACCCCTCCACTTT. The entire variable domain, with the rest obtained from reference TRBV7-8 and TRBJ1-6, is as follows: GAGVSQSPRYKVAKRGQDVALRCDPISGHVSLFWYQQALGQGPEFLTYFQNEAQLDKSGLPSDRFFAERPEGSVSTLKIQRTQQEDSAVYLCASSLVSETGSPLHFGNGTRLTVT.

This sequence joins TRBV2 and TRBJ1-5; D might be TRBD1 (5 bases). This CDR3 is built from 14 residues. In germline, CDR1 is SNHLY, CDR2 FYNNEI. Trimming took off 1 base at V and 5 bases at J, with 9 bases between the two ends. This CDR3 reads CASSEERGDQPQHF. In DNA form, the CDR3 reads TGTGCCAGCAGTGAAGAACGGGGGGATCAGCCCCAGCATTTT. Full variable domain (outside the CDR3, taken from reference TRBV2 and TRBJ1-5): EPEVTQTPSHQVTQMGQEVILRCVPISNHLYFYWYRQILGQKVEFLVSFYNNEISEKSEIFDDQFSVERPDGSNFTLKIRSTKLEDSAMYFCASSEERGDQPQHFGDGTRLSIL.